The present entry profiles one TCR beta chain with its context. Its antigen is still unknown. This sample was taken from a study of chemoradiotherapy in HPV16-positive cancers. This table comes from immunoSEQ multiplex PCR, and its TCRdb copy is limited to in-frame clones, with some not included. The sample records some 8,300 clones, approximately 72% being singletons. Study-level results: HPV-responsive T-cell expansion during chemoradiotherapy was linked to improved recurrence-free survival in HPV16-positive patients.

V shed 3 bases, J shed 5 bases, and the junction held 4 bases outside the gene matches. This CDR3 has 14 residues. Germline CDR1 reads SEHNR; CDR2 reads FQNEAQ (reference sequence). Specimen: tumor tissue, collected from a patient who underwent chemoradiotherapy. The chain employs TRBV7-9 and TRBJ2-7, with 10 bases that match TRBD1. This receptor was taken from a human donor with HPV-associated anogenital cancer. The CDR3 nucleotides read TGTGCCAGCAGCTTCCGGGACAGGGGCCACGAGCAGTACTTC. Its translation: CASSFRDRGHEQYF.